The rows below give T cell receptor beta chains drawn from one sample of a study of CD8+CD57+ T cells in acquired aplastic anemia. In TCRdb, the reads were re-called with MiXCR into one record per CDR3 protein. The repertoire holds about 150,000 distinct CDR3 sequences, with less than 45% as singletons. The source material was sorted CD4+, CD8+, or CD8+CD57+ T cells (not recorded which) from PBMCs. The receptor source for this set is a human donor in good health, serving as a control. CDR3s include the opening cysteine and the closing phenylalanine or tryptophan. A D gene is named only where the DNA matches it firmly. Rows give clone size only sometimes, using once, few, many, or a class for an expanded clone.

j_call v_call clone_size d_call cdr3_aa cdr3_nt
TRBJ2-3 TRBV5-4 - TRBD2 CASSFLLAGGPDTQYF TGTGCCAGCAGCTTCCTCCTAGCGGGGGGGCCGGATACGCAGTATTTT
TRBJ1-5 TRBV4-1 - - CASSQEWDQPQHF TGCGCCAGCAGCCAAGAATGGGATCAGCCCCAGCATTTT
TRBJ1-1 TRBV19 - - CASLNRENTEAFF TGTGCCAGCCTGAACCGGGAAAACACTGAAGCTTTCTTT
TRBJ2-7 TRBV27 many - CASRRHHGAAYEQYF TGTGCCAGCAGACGACACCACGGGGCCGCCTACGAGCAGTACTTC
TRBJ2-5 TRBV24-1 few - CATSDLGGAETQYF TGTGCCACCAGTGATTTGGGCGGGGCGGAGACCCAGTACTTC
TRBJ1-2 TRBV10-3 - - CAISEVQGVYGYTF TGTGCCATCAGTGAGGTACAGGGCGTATATGGCTACACCTTC
TRBJ1-2 TRBV9 many - CASSPLPNPNYGYTF TGTGCCAGCAGCCCCCTCCCTAATCCTAACTATGGCTACACCTTC
TRBJ2-6 TRBV7-2 once - CASSETPSGANVLTF TGTGCCAGCAGTGAAACTCCCTCTGGGGCCAACGTCCTGACTTTC
TRBJ2-5 TRBV5-8 many - CASRLATTQYF TGTGCCAGCCGACTTGCCACGACCCAGTACTTC
TRBJ1-5 TRBV6-5 - - CASGERYQPQHF TGTGCCAGTGGGGAACGGTATCAGCCCCAGCATTTT
TRBJ2-5 TRBV6-1 many TRBD2 CASSAGGTRGTQYF TGTGCCAGCAGTGCCGGGGGGACTAGGGGGACCCAGTACTTC
TRBJ1-3 TRBV16 many - CASSQSRGTSGNTIYF TGTGCCAGCAGCCAATCGAGGGGCACATCTGGAAACACCATATATTTT
TRBJ1-6 TRBV2 - TRBD1 CASSGAFGQVVQSPLHF TGTGCCAGCAGTGGGGCGTTCGGACAGGTCGTACAATCACCCCTCCACTTT
TRBJ1-1 TRBV9 few TRBD1 CASSRTGVTEAFF TGTGCCAGCAGCCGCACAGGGGTCACTGAAGCTTTCTTT
TRBJ2-1 TRBV24-1 many TRBD2 CATSDLGGESSYNEQFF TGTGCCACCAGTGATTTGGGGGGGGAGAGCTCCTACAATGAGCAGTTCTTC
TRBJ1-2 TRBV10-3 - TRBD1 CAISDTQDRLAETNYGYTF TGTGCCATCAGTGATACACAGGACAGGTTAGCCGAAACTAACTATGGCTACACCTTC
TRBJ1-1 TRBV15 - - CATSRDRHENTEAFF TGTGCCACCAGCAGAGACAGACATGAAAACACTGAAGCTTTCTTT
TRBJ1-2 TRBV5-5 - - CASSGQGQPRSYTF TGTGCCAGCAGCGGGCAGGGTCAGCCTAGGAGCTACACCTTC
TRBJ2-7 TRBV19 - TRBD1 CACGTGESYEQYF TGTGCCTGCGGGACAGGGGAAAGCTACGAGCAGTACTTC
TRBJ1-1 TRBV5-1 - TRBD1 CASTTGMNTEAFF TGCGCCAGCACGACAGGGATGAACACTGAAGCTTTCTTT
TRBJ1-5 TRBV6-2/TRBV6-3 many - CASTLLSNQPQHF TGTGCCAGCACCCTATTAAGCAATCAGCCCCAGCATTTT
TRBJ1-1 TRBV20-1 many - CSARNLAAVNTEAFF TGCAGTGCTAGGAATTTGGCAGCCGTGAACACTGAAGCTTTCTTT
TRBJ2-3 TRBV10-1 - - CASGPGLRTDTQYF TGCGCCAGCGGGCCAGGACTCAGGACAGATACGCAGTATTTT
TRBJ2-3 TRBV4-2 many TRBD1 CASSPPREPHRGDTDTQYF TGTGCCAGCAGCCCACCCAGAGAGCCTCACAGGGGTGACACAGATACGCAGTATTTT
TRBJ2-1 TRBV12-3/TRBV12-4 - - CASSSPTTSAPVGSYNEQFF TGTGCCAGCAGTTCTCCTACTACCTCCGCCCCCGTAGGCTCCTACAATGAGCAGTTCTTC
TRBJ2-5 TRBV20-1 - - CSARETQYF TGCAGTGCTAGAGAGACCCAGTACTTC
TRBJ2-7 TRBV2 - - CASSSTSFTYEQYF TGTGCCAGCAGTTCGACTAGTTTCACTTACGAGCAGTACTTC
TRBJ1-2 TRBV15 - TRBD1 CATSSGQDYGYTF TGTGCCACCAGCAGTGGACAGGACTATGGCTACACCTTC
TRBJ2-7 TRBV29-1 - TRBD2 CSSDSGGAYEQYF TGCAGCAGTGATAGCGGGGGGGCCTACGAGCAGTACTTC
TRBJ1-4 TRBV18 few TRBD1 CASSPPWDRGEKLFF TGTGCCAGCTCACCACCATGGGACAGGGGTGAAAAACTGTTTTTT
TRBJ2-1 TRBV20-1 - TRBD2 CSARGGPGLAFFSYNEQFF TGCAGTGCTAGAGGGGGGCCGGGACTAGCTTTTTTCTCCTACAATGAGCAGTTCTTC